This T cell receptor beta chain came from a study of beta chain features in type 1 diabetes. Study-wide results and caveats: The study notes PCR might favor shorter templates equally in patients and controls.

Since all of the isolated RNA was reverse transcribed, expressed TCRB transcripts were what got sequenced. Clones were sequenced by immunoSEQ multiplex PCR, and TCRdb holds only the in-frame ones, with some missing. The sample has about 320,000 clones, 12% to 15% seen once. A heparinised blood draw that averaged roughly 120 mL was obtained once from each donor. This clone was seen only once. The antigen is undetermined. From germline, CDR1 is SGHTA and CDR2 FQGNSA. The CDR3 has 15 amino acids. Germline trimming cut 5 bases from V and 3 bases from J; bases unmatched to any gene: 4. The sample comprised central memory CD4+ T cells from blood. This chain links TRBV7-2 with TRBJ2-6; 7 bases are shared with TRBD1. This receptor was identified in a man between 25 and 39 years old in good health. The CDR3 nucleotides are TGTGCCAGCAGCCATAGGGGGCTTGGGGCCAACGTCCTGACTTTC. This gives the protein CASSHRGLGANVLTF. Filled out from reference TRBV7-2 and TRBJ2-6, the complete variable domain reads GAGVSQSPSNKVTEKGKDVELRCDPISGHTALYWYRQSLGQGLEFLIYFQGNSAPDKSGLPSDRFSAERTGGSVSTLTIQRTQQEDSAVYLCASSHRGLGANVLTFGAGSRLTVL.